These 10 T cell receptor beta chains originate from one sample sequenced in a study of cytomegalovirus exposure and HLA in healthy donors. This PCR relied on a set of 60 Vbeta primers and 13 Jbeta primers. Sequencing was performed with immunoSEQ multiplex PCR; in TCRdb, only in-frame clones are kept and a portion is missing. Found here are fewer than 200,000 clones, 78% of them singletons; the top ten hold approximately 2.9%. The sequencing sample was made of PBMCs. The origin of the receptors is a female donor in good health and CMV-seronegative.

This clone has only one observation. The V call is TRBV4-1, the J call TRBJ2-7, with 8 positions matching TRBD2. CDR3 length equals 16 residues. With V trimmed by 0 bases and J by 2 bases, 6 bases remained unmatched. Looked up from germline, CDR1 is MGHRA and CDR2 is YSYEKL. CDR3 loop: CASSQDQGLGTYEQYF. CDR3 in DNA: TGCGCCAGCAGCCAAGATCAGGGACTAGGGACCTACGAGCAGTACTTC.

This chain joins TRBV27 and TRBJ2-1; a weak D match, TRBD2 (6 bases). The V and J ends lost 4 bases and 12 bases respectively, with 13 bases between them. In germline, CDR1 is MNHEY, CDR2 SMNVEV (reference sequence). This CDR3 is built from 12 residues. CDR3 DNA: TGTGCCAGCAGTTCGCCACCACTAGCGCAGTTCTTC. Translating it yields CASSSPPLAQFF.

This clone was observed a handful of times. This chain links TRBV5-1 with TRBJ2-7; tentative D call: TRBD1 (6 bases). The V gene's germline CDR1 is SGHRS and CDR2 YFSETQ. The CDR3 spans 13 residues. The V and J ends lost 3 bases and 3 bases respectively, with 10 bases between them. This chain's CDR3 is CASSSGQSYEQYF. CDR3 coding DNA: TGCGCCAGCAGCTCAGGACAGAGCTACGAGCAGTACTTC. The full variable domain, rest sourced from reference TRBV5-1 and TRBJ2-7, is KAGVTQTPRYLIKTRGQQVTLSCSPISGHRSVSWYQQTPGQGLQFLFEYFSETQRNKGNFPGRFSGRQFSNSRSEMNVSTLELGDSALYLCASSSGQSYEQYFGPGTRLTVT.

This chain's CDR3 is CASRGGASGGSGETQYF. For the CDR3, the DNA is TGTGCCAGCAGGGGGGGGGCTAGCGGGGGTTCGGGGGAGACCCAGTACTTC. V and J are TRBV5-4 and TRBJ2-5, with 10 bases fitting TRBD2. Germline-derived CDR1 and CDR2 are SGHNT and YYREEE (reference sequence). J was trimmed by 5 bases and V by 5 bases; bases with no gene match: 15. This CDR3 has 17 amino acids.

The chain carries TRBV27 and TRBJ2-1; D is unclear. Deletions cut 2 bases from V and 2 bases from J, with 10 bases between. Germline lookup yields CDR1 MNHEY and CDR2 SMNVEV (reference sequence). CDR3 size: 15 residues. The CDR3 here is CASSLAQLAYNEQFF. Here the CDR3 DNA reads TGTGCCAGCAGTTTAGCACAGTTAGCCTACAATGAGCAGTTCTTC.

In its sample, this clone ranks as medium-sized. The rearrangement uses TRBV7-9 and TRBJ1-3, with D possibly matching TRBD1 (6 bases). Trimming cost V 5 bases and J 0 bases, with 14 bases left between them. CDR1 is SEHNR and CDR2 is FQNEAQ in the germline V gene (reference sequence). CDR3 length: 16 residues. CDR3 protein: CASSPRDTSSGNTIYF. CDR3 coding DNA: TGTGCCAGCAGCCCCCGGGACACTAGCTCTGGAAACACCATATATTTT.

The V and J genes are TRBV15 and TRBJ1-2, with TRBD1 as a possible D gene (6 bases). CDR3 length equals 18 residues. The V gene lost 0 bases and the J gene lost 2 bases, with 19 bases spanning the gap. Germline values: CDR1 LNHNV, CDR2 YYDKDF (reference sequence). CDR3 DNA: TGTGCCACCAGCAGAGATCTTTTTCCGGCAGGGGCAAACTATGGCTACACCTTC. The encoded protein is CATSRDLFPAGANYGYTF.

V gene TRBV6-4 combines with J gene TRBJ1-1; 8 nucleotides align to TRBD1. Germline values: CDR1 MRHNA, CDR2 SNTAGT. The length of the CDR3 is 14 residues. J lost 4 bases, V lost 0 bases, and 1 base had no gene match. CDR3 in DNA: TGTGCCAGCAGTGACTCCGGGACAGGCACTGAAGCTTTCTTT. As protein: CASSDSGTGTEAFF.

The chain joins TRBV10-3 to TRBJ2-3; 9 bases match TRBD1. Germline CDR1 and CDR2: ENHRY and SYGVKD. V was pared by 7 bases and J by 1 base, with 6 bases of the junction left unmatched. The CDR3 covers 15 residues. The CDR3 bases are TGTGCCATCAAGAAACAGGGGGCACGCACAGATACGCAGTATTTT. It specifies CAIKKQGARTDTQYF.

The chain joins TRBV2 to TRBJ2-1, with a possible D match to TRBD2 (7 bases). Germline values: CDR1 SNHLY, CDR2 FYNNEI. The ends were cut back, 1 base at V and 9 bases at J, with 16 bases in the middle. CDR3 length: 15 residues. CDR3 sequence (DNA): TGTGCCAGCAGTGAAGGTGGGGGGGGCATAGGTGAGCAGTTCTTC. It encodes CASSEGGGGIGEQFF.